The 14 T cell receptor beta chains given below trace back to one sample, sequenced in a study of Tregs in tolerant kidney transplant recipients. The table came from immunoSEQ multiplex PCR; TCRdb's copy has only in-frame clones and leaves some out. The sample holds about 88,000 clones, about 92% seen once. The specimen was CD8+ T cells from blood. These receptors originate from a human donor in good health.

This chain uses TRBV7-3 with TRBJ1-1; D gene ambiguous. V was cut by 3 bases and J by 1 base, with 6 bases left in between. The germline V gene encodes CDR1 SGHTA and CDR2 FQGTGA. The CDR3 totals 13 residues. CDR3 protein: CASSFTANTEAFF. CDR3 sequence (DNA): TGTGCCAGCAGCTTTACGGCGAACACTGAAGCTTTCTTT.

V and J are TRBV6-5 and TRBJ1-4, with a possible D match to TRBD1 (5 bases). CDR1 and CDR2 from the germline V gene are MNHEY and SVGAGI. V shed 7 bases and J shed 4 bases, with 13 bases lying between them. The CDR3 contains 14 residues. The CDR3 is CASTSRENNEKLFF. The CDR3, as DNA: TGTGCCAGCACCTCCAGGGAGAATAATGAAAAACTGTTTTTT.

The chain carries TRBV7-9 and TRBJ1-4; no firm D call. The CDR3 is 15 amino acids. Between the trimmed V and J ends, which lost 5 bases and 4 bases, there was a span of 14 bases. Germline CDR1 is SEHNR and CDR2 is FQNEAQ (reference sequence). CDR3 bases: TGTGCCAGCAGCGCCATAACACCAAATAATGAAAAACTGTTTTTT. Translating it yields CASSAITPNNEKLFF. Full variable domain (outside the CDR3, taken from reference TRBV7-9 and TRBJ1-4): DTGVSQNPRHKITKRGQNVTFRCDPISEHNRLYWYRQTLGQGPEFLTYFQNEAQLEKSRLLSDRFSAERPKGSFSTLEIQRTEQGDSAMYLCASSAITPNNEKLFFGSGTQLSVL.

The rearrangement joins TRBV11-3 to TRBJ2-4; TRBD1 might be the D (5 bases). The CDR3 length is 13 residues. The ends were cut back, 5 bases at V and 5 bases at J, with 10 bases in the middle. Germline lookup yields CDR1 SGHNT and CDR2 YENEEA. The CDR3 DNA reads as TGTGCCAGCAGCCATCCACAGGAAAACATTCAGTACTTC. Protein sequence: CASSHPQENIQYF. Based on the CDR3 plus reference TRBV11-3 and TRBJ2-4, the full variable domain is EAGVVQSPRYKIIEKKQPVAFWCNPISGHNTLYWYLQNLGQGPELLIRYENEEAVDDSQLPKDRFSAERLKGVDSTLKIQPAELGDSAVYLCASSHPQENIQYFGAGTRLSVL.

The DNA of the CDR3 is TGCGCCAGCAGCCAAGATCGCCGCGGGGGCTACGAGCAGTACTTC. Its protein is CASSQDRRGGYEQYF. This chain uses TRBV4-1 with TRBJ2-7; 7 nucleotides align to TRBD2. The V gene's germline CDR1 is MGHRA and CDR2 YSYEKL. This CDR3 region has 15 residues. V lost 0 bases and J lost 3; bases outside the gene matches: 5.

The table lists this clone with a count of one. This rearrangement joins TRBV27 to TRBJ2-5, with D hard to call. In germline, CDR1 is MNHEY, CDR2 SMNVEV (reference sequence). The germline V and J ends were trimmed by 6 bases and 5 bases, with 19 bases remaining between them. The CDR3 is 15 amino acids. The CDR3 DNA is TGTGCCAGCAGCCCGCTATTGCCTTTCGGGGAGACCCAGTACTTC. This gives the protein CASSPLLPFGETQYF.

The chain recombines TRBV19 with TRBJ2-3; D might be TRBD1 or TRBD2, each matching 5 bases. In germline, CDR1 is LNHDA, CDR2 SQIVND (reference sequence). The CDR3 has 16 residues. V was cut by 5 bases and J by 0 bases, with 15 bases left in between. CDR3 region: CASSFAGTGSTDTQYF. CDR3 coding DNA: TGTGCCAGTAGTTTCGCCGGGACGGGTAGCACAGATACGCAGTATTTT.

This clone was found once. The chain couples TRBV6-6 to TRBJ1-3, with unresolved D. Between the trimmed V and J ends, which lost 2 bases and 2 bases, there was a span of 13 bases. From germline, CDR1 is MNHNY and CDR2 SVGAGI (reference sequence). The CDR3 has 16 residues. The CDR3 DNA is TGTGCCAGCAGTTACGCGAGACCACAAGCTGGAAACACCATATATTTT. This codes for CASSYARPQAGNTIYF.

The chain links TRBV30 to TRBJ2-3; D possibly matches TRBD1 or TRBD2 (5 bases each). CDR1 is GTSNPN, CDR2 SVGIG, per germline (reference sequence). This CDR3 is built from 16 residues. The V end was cut by 8 bases, the J end by 4 bases, with 25 bases between. The CDR3 here is CAGLWTGTLAADTQYF. The CDR3 region has the DNA TGTGCCGGGCTCTGGACGGGGACCCTTGCTGCAGATACGCAGTATTTT.

V and J are TRBV7-3 and TRBJ2-5, with a possible D match to TRBD2 (5 bases). In germline, CDR1 is SGHTA, CDR2 FQGTGA. The CDR3 contains 15 residues. V was pared by 1 base and J by 5 bases, with 14 bases between. CDR3 sequence: CASSLMRVSFETQYF. The CDR3 DNA is TGTGCCAGCAGCTTAATGAGGGTTTCCTTCGAGACCCAGTACTTC.

The count of this clone is one. The chain has TRBV27 and TRBJ2-2; D unclear. Trimming cost V 3 bases and J 5 bases, with 7 bases left between them. CDR3 length: 13 residues. From germline, CDR1 is MNHEY and CDR2 SMNVEV (reference sequence). CDR3 in amino acids: CASSFSGTGELFF. CDR3 sequence (DNA): TGTGCCAGCAGTTTTAGTGGAACCGGGGAGCTGTTTTTT.

The chain combines TRBV7-2 with TRBJ1-5, with TRBD1 identical over 7 bases. The V gene's germline CDR1 is SGHTA and CDR2 FQGNSA. Unmatched junction bases numbered 12, after V lost 6 bases and J lost 7 bases. The CDR3 has 15 residues. CDR3 residues: CASSSRGQYLQPQHF. Written as DNA, the CDR3 is TGTGCCAGCAGTTCGAGGGGACAGTATTTGCAGCCCCAGCATTTT.

The gene calls are TRBV6-5 and TRBJ2-1; TRBD2 is a possible D gene (6 bases). Trimming removed 1 base from V and 6 bases from J, with 13 bases in between. The CDR3 is 15 residues long. CDR1 is MNHEY, CDR2 SVGAGI, per germline. As DNA, the CDR3 is TGTGCCAGCAGTTACTTACTCGGGACTGTCAATGAGCAGTTCTTC. Translated, it gives CASSYLLGTVNEQFF.

The chain employs TRBV7-6 and TRBJ2-1, with 8 bases matching TRBD1. CDR1 is SGHVS, CDR2 FNYEAQ, per germline. The CDR3 has 15 residues. J gave up 8 bases and V 1 base, and 7 bases lay outside the gene matches. This CDR3 is CASSLGGTGVDEQFF. CDR3 nucleotides: TGTGCCAGCAGCTTAGGGGGGACAGGTGTCGATGAGCAGTTCTTC. Looking up the rest from reference TRBV7-6 and TRBJ2-1 gives the full variable domain: GAGVSQSPRYKVTKRGQDVALRCDPISGHVSLYWYRQALGQGPEFLTYFNYEAQQDKSGLPNDRFSAERPEGSISTLTIQRTEQRDSAMYRCASSLGGTGVDEQFFGPGTRLTVL.